This T cell receptor (beta chain) was captured by sequencing in a study of T cells after yellow fever vaccination. General study findings and limits: In post-booster samples, most primary-vaccination clones reappeared (approximately 96% CD4, 88% CD8).

This clonotype was observed a handful of times. Antigen specificity is unknown. Template switching with 5'RACE generated the TCR cDNA and added a universal primer site and UMIs. In TCRdb, the 5' RACE reads were re-called with MiXCR into one record per CDR3 protein. The table includes about 340,000 distinct CDR3 sequences, around 12% detected once. The sequence was collected from a man in his late teens or twenties who received the YFV17D yellow fever vaccine. The sequencing used CD4+ T cells sorted from PBMCs, collected 15 days after the yellow fever booster vaccination.

The CDR3 loop is CSAPTGGRSPLHF. In DNA form, the CDR3 reads TGCAGTGCCCCGACAGGGGGCCGATCACCCCTCCACTTT. The chain joins TRBV20-1 to TRBJ1-6, with 10 bases matching TRBD1. The CDR3 consists of 13 residues. Germline CDR1 and CDR2: DFQATT and SNEGSKA (reference sequence). V lost 6 bases and J lost 10; bases outside the gene matches: 6.